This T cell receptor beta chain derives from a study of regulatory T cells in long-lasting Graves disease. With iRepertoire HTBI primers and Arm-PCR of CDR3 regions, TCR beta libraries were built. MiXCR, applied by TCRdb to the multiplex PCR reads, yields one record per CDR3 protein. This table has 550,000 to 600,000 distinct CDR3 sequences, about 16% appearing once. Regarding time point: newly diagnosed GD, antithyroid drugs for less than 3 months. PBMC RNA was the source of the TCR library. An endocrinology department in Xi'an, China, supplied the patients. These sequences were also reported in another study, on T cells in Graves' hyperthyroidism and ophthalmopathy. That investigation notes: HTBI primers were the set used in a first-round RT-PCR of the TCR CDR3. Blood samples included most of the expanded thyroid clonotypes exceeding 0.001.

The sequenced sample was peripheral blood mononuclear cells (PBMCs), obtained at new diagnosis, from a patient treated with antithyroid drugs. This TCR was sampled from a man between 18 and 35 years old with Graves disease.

Here the CDR3 reads CASSPSSRIFSYEQYF. The CDR3 DNA follows: TGTGCCAGCAGCCCGTCGAGTCGGATCTTTTCCTACGAGCAGTACTTC. The J gene is TRBJ2-7, the V gene TRBV3-1; D uncertain. The length of the CDR3 is 16 residues. The V gene lost 4 bases and the J gene lost 1 base, with 17 bases spanning the gap. Germline V gives CDR1 LGHDT, CDR2 YNNKEL (reference sequence).